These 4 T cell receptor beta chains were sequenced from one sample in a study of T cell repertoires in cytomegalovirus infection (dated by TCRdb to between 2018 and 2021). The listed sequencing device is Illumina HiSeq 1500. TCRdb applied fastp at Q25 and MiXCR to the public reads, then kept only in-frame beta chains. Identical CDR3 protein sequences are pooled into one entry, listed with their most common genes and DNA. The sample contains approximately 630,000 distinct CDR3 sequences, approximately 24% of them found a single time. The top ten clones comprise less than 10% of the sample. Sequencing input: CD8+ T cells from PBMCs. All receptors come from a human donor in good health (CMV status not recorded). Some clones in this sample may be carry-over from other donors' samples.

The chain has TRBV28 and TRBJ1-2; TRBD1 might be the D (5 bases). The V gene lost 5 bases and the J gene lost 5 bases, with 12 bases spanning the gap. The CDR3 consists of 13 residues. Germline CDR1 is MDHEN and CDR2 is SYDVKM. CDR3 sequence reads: CASSAGTEYGYTF. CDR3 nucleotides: TGTGCCAGCAGTGCCGGGACCGAATATGGCTACACCTTC.

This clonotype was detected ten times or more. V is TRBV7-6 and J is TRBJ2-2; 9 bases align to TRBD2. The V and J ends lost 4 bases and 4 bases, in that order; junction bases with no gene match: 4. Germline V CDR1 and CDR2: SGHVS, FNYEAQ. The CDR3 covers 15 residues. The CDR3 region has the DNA TGTGCCAGCAGCTATGCGGGGGGGGGCACCGGGGAGCTGTTTTTT. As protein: CASSYAGGGTGELFF.

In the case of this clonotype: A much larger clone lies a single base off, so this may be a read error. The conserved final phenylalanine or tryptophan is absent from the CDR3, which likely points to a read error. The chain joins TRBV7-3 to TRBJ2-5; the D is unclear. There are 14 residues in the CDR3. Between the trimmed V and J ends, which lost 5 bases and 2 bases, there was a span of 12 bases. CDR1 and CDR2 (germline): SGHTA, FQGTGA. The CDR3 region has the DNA TGTGCCAGCAGCCCCCCTCCGTTACAAGAGACCCAGTACTGC. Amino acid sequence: CASSPPPLQETQYC.

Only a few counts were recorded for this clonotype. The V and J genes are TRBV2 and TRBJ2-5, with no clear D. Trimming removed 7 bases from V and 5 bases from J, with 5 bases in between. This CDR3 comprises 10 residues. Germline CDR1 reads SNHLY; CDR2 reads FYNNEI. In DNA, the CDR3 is TGTGCCAGCATGGCGGAGACCCAGTACTTC. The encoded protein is CASMAETQYF. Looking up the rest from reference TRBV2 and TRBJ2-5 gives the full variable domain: EPEVTQTPSHQVTQMGQEVILRCVPISNHLYFYWYRQILGQKVEFLVSFYNNEISEKSEIFDDQFSVERPDGSNFTLKIRSTKLEDSAMYFCASMAETQYFGPGTRLLVL.